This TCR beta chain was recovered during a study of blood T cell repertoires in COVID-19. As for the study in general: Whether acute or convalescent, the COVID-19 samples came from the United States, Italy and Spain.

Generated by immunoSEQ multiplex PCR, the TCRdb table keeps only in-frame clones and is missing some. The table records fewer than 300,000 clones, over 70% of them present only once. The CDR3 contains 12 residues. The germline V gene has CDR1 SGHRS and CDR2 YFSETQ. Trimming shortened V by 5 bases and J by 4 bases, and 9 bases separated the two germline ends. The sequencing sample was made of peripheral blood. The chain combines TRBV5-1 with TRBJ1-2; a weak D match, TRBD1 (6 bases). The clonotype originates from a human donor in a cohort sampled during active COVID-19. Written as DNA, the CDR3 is TGCGCCAGCAGTGGGACAAGCTATGGCTACACCTTC. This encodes CASSGTSYGYTF.